The 15 T cell receptor beta chains below come from one sample, sequenced in a study of cytomegalovirus exposure and HLA in healthy donors (dated by TCRdb to between 2016 and 2019). Library prep was done by the immunoSEQ multiplex PCR assay. For the multiplex PCR, a mixture combining 60 forward primers for TCR Vbeta segments and 13 reverse primers for TCR Jbeta segments was used. The clones in this table, taken by TCRdb from immuneACCESS, are in-frame only. Not every clone is retained; where verified, under half of the shortfall comes from an unresolved V gene, and the cause of the rest is unknown. This sample gives around 65,000 clones in total; 60% to 80% of them show up just once. The biggest ten clones account for around a sixth of the sample. The sequenced sample was PBMCs. All receptors come from a man aged 40-49 years in good health and CMV-seropositive.

The chain has TRBV4-3 and TRBJ2-1, with 8 bases identical to TRBD2. Unmatched junction bases numbered 8, after V lost 1 base and J lost 9 bases. This CDR3 region has 15 residues. Germline assignment: CDR1 LGHNA and CDR2 YSLEER. The CDR3 reads CASSQAGGPSVEQFF. The CDR3 bases are TGCGCCAGCAGCCAAGCGGGGGGGCCATCTGTTGAGCAGTTCTTC.

Here the CDR3 DNA reads TGTGCCAGCAGTATCGGGACAGGGCGGAACACCGGGGAGCTGTTTTTT. This encodes CASSIGTGRNTGELFF. The chain carries TRBV27 and TRBJ2-2; 9 nucleotides align to TRBD1. V dropped 5 bases and J dropped 1; count of bases not matched to a gene: 5. CDR1 is MNHEY and CDR2 is SMNVEV in the germline V gene (reference sequence). CDR3 length: 16 residues.

V gene TRBV2 combines with J gene TRBJ1-3; 7 bases align to TRBD1. With V trimmed by 2 bases and J by 6 bases, 7 bases remained unmatched. The CDR3 contains 15 residues. Looked up from germline, CDR1 is SNHLY and CDR2 is FYNNEI. The CDR3 bases are TGTGCCAGCAGTGAAAACAGGGGTCGTGAAAACACCATATATTTT. It specifies CASSENRGRENTIYF.

The chain recombines TRBV28 with TRBJ2-3; 12 positions match TRBD2. CDR1 is MDHEN and CDR2 is SYDVKM in the germline V gene. The CDR3 covers 17 residues. J lost 1 base, V lost 6 bases, and 8 bases had no gene match. CDR3 sequence (DNA): TGTGCCAGCAGCCCCGGGACTAGCGGGCGCGGCACAGATACGCAGTATTTT. Amino acid sequence: CASSPGTSGRGTDTQYF.

This clone has a handful of counts. The chain joins TRBV30 to TRBJ1-1; 9 positions match TRBD1. The germline V gene encodes CDR1 GTSNPN and CDR2 SVGIG (reference sequence). The CDR3 totals 14 residues. J was trimmed by 10 bases and V by 4 bases; bases with no gene match: 13. Here the CDR3 DNA reads TGTGCCTGGATGTCCGGGACAGGGTTCGATCGAGCTTTCTTT. Translation gives CAWMSGTGFDRAFF.

The CDR3 DNA reads TGCAGCGTTCAAACGCAGCCGGGGGGCTACACCTTC. Protein: CSVQTQPGGYTF. The chain joins TRBV29-1 to TRBJ1-2; D is undetermined. Trimming removed 5 bases from V and 8 bases from J, with 15 bases in between. CDR1 is SQVTM, CDR2 ANQGSEA, per germline. CDR3 length: 12 amino acids.

In this sample, this clone turned up a few times. V is TRBV7-2 and J is TRBJ2-5, with 8 bases identical to TRBD1. CDR1 and CDR2 from the germline V gene are SGHTA and FQGNSA. The CDR3 loop spans 15 amino acids. The J segment lost 4 bases and the V segment lost 0 bases, leaving 4 bases of the junction unmatched. The CDR3 is CASSLANRGRETQYF. The CDR3, as DNA: TGTGCCAGCAGCTTAGCGAACAGGGGGAGAGAGACCCAGTACTTC.

The V and J genes are TRBV11-1 and TRBJ2-1, with 14 bases identical to TRBD2. V lost 3 bases, J lost 9 bases, and 7 bases stayed unmatched. The CDR3 covers 16 residues. Germline V lookup: CDR1 SGHAT, CDR2 FQDESV (reference sequence). CDR3: CASSFQTSGGAGEQFF. The DNA for the CDR3 is TGTGCCAGCAGCTTTCAGACTAGCGGGGGGGCTGGTGAGCAGTTCTTC.

This clone showed up just once. This chain links TRBV30 with TRBJ1-2; D uncertain. V was trimmed by 0 bases and J by 1 base, leaving 12 bases between them. The CDR3 covers 15 residues. The germline gives CDR1 GTSNPN, CDR2 SVGIG (reference sequence). The CDR3 region is CAWSVSVGLNYGYTF. The CDR3, as DNA: TGTGCCTGGAGTGTAAGTGTGGGCCTTAACTATGGCTACACCTTC.

V gene TRBV19 combines with J gene TRBJ2-7; 7 positions match TRBD1. The germline V gene has CDR1 LNHDA and CDR2 SQIVND (reference sequence). V was clipped by 6 bases and J by 3 bases; unmatched bases: 14. The CDR3 contains 16 residues. The CDR3 region is CASSLRPGQVYYEQYF. The CDR3 bases are TGTGCCAGTAGCCTCAGGCCCGGACAGGTATACTACGAGCAGTACTTC.

The gene calls are TRBV7-3 and TRBJ2-5, with D unclear. Trimming left V 1 base short and J 3 bases short, with 6 bases between. Germline lookup yields CDR1 SGHTA and CDR2 FQGTGA. The CDR3 totals 13 residues. CDR3: CASSLSTEETQYF. The CDR3 DNA reads TGTGCCAGCAGCTTAAGCACAGAAGAGACCCAGTACTTC.

The CDR3 nucleotides are TGTGCCAGCAGGTCTACGAGAAAGTCCTACAATGAGCAGTTCTTC. As protein: CASRSTRKSYNEQFF. This chain connects TRBV6-1 to TRBJ2-1; D uncertain. Germline V CDR1 and CDR2: MNHNS, SASEGT. The V and J ends lost 6 bases and 1 base respectively, with 13 bases between them. The CDR3 runs to 15 residues.

This clone was observed a single time. This rearrangement joins TRBV11-3 to TRBJ2-3; D remains ambiguous. This CDR3 spans 14 amino acids. The ends were cut back, 2 bases at V and 2 bases at J, with 8 bases in the middle. Germline CDR1 and CDR2: SGHNT and YENEEA. This CDR3 reads CASSLSRVTDTQYF. CDR3 nucleotides: TGTGCCAGCAGCTTATCCCGGGTCACAGATACGCAGTATTTT. The full variable domain, in which reference TRBV11-3 and TRBJ2-3 provide the parts outside the CDR3, is EAGVVQSPRYKIIEKKQPVAFWCNPISGHNTLYWYLQNLGQGPELLIRYENEEAVDDSQLPKDRFSAERLKGVDSTLKIQPAELGDSAVYLCASSLSRVTDTQYFGPGTRLTVL.

This chain joins TRBV2 and TRBJ2-7, with D possibly being TRBD2 (5 bases). CDR1 and CDR2 (germline): SNHLY, FYNNEI. The CDR3 is made up of 14 amino acids. V was clipped by 7 bases and J by 6 bases, with 19 bases between them. The CDR3 DNA sequence: TGTGCCAGCAACATCGGGGTATCCGGCTCCGAGCAGTACTTC. Amino acid sequence: CASNIGVSGSEQYF.

The V call is TRBV18, the J call TRBJ2-1; 12 positions match TRBD2. This CDR3 has 15 amino acids. In germline, CDR1 is KGHSH, CDR2 LQKENI. The V and J ends lost 2 bases and 7 bases, in that order; junction bases with no gene match: 3. The CDR3 sequence is CASSPGLAGTNEQFF. Here the CDR3 DNA reads TGTGCCAGCTCACCAGGACTAGCGGGAACGAATGAGCAGTTCTTC.